The next 7 T cell receptor beta chains were all read from a single sample in a study of beta chain features in type 1 diabetes. Every bit of the isolated RNA underwent reverse transcription, so sequencing read expressed TCRB transcripts. Repertoires were generated with immunoSEQ multiplex PCR, while TCRdb's copy carries only in-frame clones and drops some. The table shows roughly 290,000 clones, with around 7.3% occurring only once. The specimen was central memory CD4+ T cells from blood. These receptors originate from a woman between 18 and 30 years old in good health.

The chain combines TRBV25-1 with TRBJ2-5; 12 positions match TRBD1. CDR1 MGHDK and CDR2 SYGVNS come from the germline V gene. V trimming: 5 bases; J trimming: 5 bases; junction bases outside the gene matches: 6. The CDR3 contains 15 residues. DNA of the CDR3: TGTGCCAGCAGTCTAGGGACAGGGGGCGTGGAGACCCAGTACTTC. Translating gives CASSLGTGGVETQYF.

The V call is TRBV29-1, the J call TRBJ2-5; possibly TRBD1 or TRBD2 for D (6 bases each). Germline V lookup: CDR1 SQVTM, CDR2 ANQGSEA. The CDR3 totals 13 residues. V was cut by 1 base and J by 5 bases, with 11 bases left in between. The CDR3 bases are TGCAGCGTTGAAGGCTGGAGGGGGGAGACCCAGTACTTC. Protein sequence: CSVEGWRGETQYF.

The chain employs TRBV7-2 and TRBJ1-1, with D perhaps TRBD1 (5 bases). Trimming removed 3 bases at V and 3 bases at J, with 11 bases between. From germline, CDR1 is SGHTA and CDR2 FQGNSA. CDR3 length: 14 residues. The CDR3 sequence: CASSLGEGYTEAFF. The CDR3 nucleotides read TGTGCCAGCAGCTTGGGGGAGGGATACACTGAAGCTTTCTTT.

This clone was counted many times. The rearrangement uses TRBV2 and TRBJ1-2; D remains unclear. The CDR3 runs to 16 residues. The germline CDR1 and CDR2 sequences are SNHLY and FYNNEI. V gave up 4 bases and J gave up 0 bases, with 15 bases separating them. The CDR3 protein is CASSVSGHTANYGYTF. Written as DNA, the CDR3 is TGTGCCAGCAGTGTTTCCGGGCACACAGCTAACTATGGCTACACCTTC.

This clone appeared many times. CDR3 amino acids: CASSLEPPWENIQYF. The CDR3 nucleotides read TGTGCCAGCAGCTTGGAGCCACCTTGGGAAAACATTCAGTACTTC. The V and J genes are TRBV7-9 and TRBJ2-4; D is uncertain. The CDR3 length is 15 residues. V dropped 3 bases and J dropped 5 bases, with 14 bases sitting between them. The germline CDR1 and CDR2 sequences are SEHNR and FQNEAQ (reference sequence).

This clone was found a few times. The chain combines TRBV25-1 with TRBJ2-2; D is uncertain. V lost 3 bases and J lost 5, with 19 bases in between. Germline V gives CDR1 MGHDK, CDR2 SYGVNS. The CDR3 is 17 amino acids. The CDR3 loop reads CASSDSAAPRPTGELFF. The CDR3 DNA reads TGTGCCAGCAGTGACTCAGCCGCGCCCCGCCCAACCGGGGAGCTGTTTTTT.

The J gene is TRBJ1-1, the V gene TRBV19; D call uncertain. This CDR3 has 13 amino acids. The V end was cut by 2 bases, the J end by 4 bases, with 8 bases between. The germline V gene has CDR1 LNHDA and CDR2 SQIVND (reference sequence). The CDR3 loop is CASSIKAGTEAFF. Here the CDR3 DNA reads TGTGCCAGTAGTATAAAGGCCGGCACTGAAGCTTTCTTT. Drawing the rest from reference TRBV19 and TRBJ1-1, the complete variable domain is DGGITQSPKYLFRKEGQNVTLSCEQNLNHDAMYWYRQDPGQGLRLIYYSQIVNDFQKGDIAEGYSVSREKKESFPLTVTSAQKNPTAFYLCASSIKAGTEAFFGQGTRLTVV.